This is a list of T cell receptor beta chains from one sample in a study of brain T cells in children with intractable seizures. Libraries were prepared by immunoSEQ multiplex PCR; TCRdb keeps only in-frame clonotypes and omits some of them. The table lists a few hundred thousand clones, over 90% of them singletons. This specimen consisted of peripheral blood, obtained more than 4 months after surgery. All receptors come from a boy less than two years old with tuberous sclerosis and intractable seizures. CDR3s include the opening cysteine and the closing phenylalanine or tryptophan.

TRBJ1-1 | TRBV7-3 | CASTRDLSLLGAFF
TRBJ1-2 | TRBV7-3 | CASSSATARHGYTF
TRBJ2-7 | TRBV2 | CASRAFRDRGYEQYF
TRBJ2-3 | TRBV4-1 | CASSQETSGNTDTQYF
TRBJ2-1 | TRBV29-1 | CSVTTGSFEQFF
TRBJ1-5 | TRBV19 | CASSMGLPNQPQHF
TRBJ1-4 | TRBV11-3 | CASSLAGTEKLFF
TRBJ2-5 | TRBV6-6 | CASSWIPTGTQETQYF
TRBJ1-2 | TRBV5-6 | CASSLGGVPYGYTF
TRBJ2-3 | TRBV5-6 | CASSLDSGTDTQYF
TRBJ2-7 | TRBV5-1 | CASSFQEDSYEQYF
TRBJ1-2 | TRBV4-1 | CASSQGDWGDGYTF
TRBJ2-1 | TRBV27 | CASRSGGHYNEQFF
TRBJ2-7 | TRBV11-2 | CASSFPGAYEQYF
TRBJ2-7 | TRBV4-1 | CASSQVQANSYEQYF
TRBJ2-7 | TRBV5-4 | CASSQDRDRPYEQYF
TRBJ2-3 | TRBV7-9 | CTTLLHRYTSTDTQYF
TRBJ2-3 | TRBV18 | CASSPGLAITDTQYF
TRBJ1-1 | TRBV30 | CAWNGAVTEAFF
TRBJ2-5 | TRBV11-3 | CASSLTGEGKKTQYF
TRBJ2-7 | TRBV14 | CASSQERGNEQYF
TRBJ2-5 | TRBV9 | CASTIGGGDSQETQYF
TRBJ2-2 | TRBV5-4 | CASSENRELFF
TRBJ1-4 | TRBV29-1 | CSVGGQEPTNEKLFF
TRBJ2-4 | TRBV19 | CASSIGSLRKAKNIQYF
TRBJ2-5 | TRBV27 | CASSHGVWETQYF
TRBJ1-1 | TRBV4-1 | CASSQEDVTEAFF
TRBJ1-2 | TRBV5-5 | CASSLGGWGIAGYTF
TRBJ2-3 | TRBV9 | CASSVGIPGPARADTQYF
TRBJ2-5 | TRBV11-2 | CASSTRNRFPVPMETQYF
TRBJ2-5 | TRBV5-1 | CASSPIFPTVQETQYF
TRBJ1-2 | TRBV2 | CASSWTQIYTF
TRBJ1-2 | TRBV5-1 | CASSLMGGIYGYTF
TRBJ2-3 | TRBV29-1 | CSVVPRGDTQYF
TRBJ2-1 | TRBV6-1 | CASSEALQWDRPYEQFF
TRBJ1-1 | TRBV11-2 | CASSVENTEAFF
TRBJ2-3 | TRBV9 | CASSARTSGSPDTQYF
TRBJ2-7 | TRBV7-9 | CASSLSTSGRFHEQYF
TRBJ1-1 | TRBV5-4 | CASSLAAAGENTEAFF
TRBJ1-3 | TRBV27 | CASSANYRTVSGNTIYF
TRBJ2-5 | TRBV27 | CASSLWASGGDQETQYF
TRBJ2-7 | TRBV6-1 | CASSERIWGGKIYEQYF
TRBJ2-7 | TRBV7-8 | CASSRAREYEQYF
TRBJ2-5 | TRBV3-1/TRBV3-2 | CASSQVWAGGPFLPETQYF
TRBJ2-7 | TRBV30 | CAGRGRDSPYEQYF
TRBJ2-1 | TRBV5-1 | CASSLLGVGNEQFF
TRBJ1-1 | TRBV3-1/TRBV3-2 | CASSQGLGFFTEAFF
TRBJ1-6 | TRBV5-4 | CASSLAGPSSYNSPLHF
TRBJ1-6 | TRBV11-3 | CASSLEAGRDNSPLHF
TRBJ2-5 | TRBV5-1 | CASSLHRGRSETQYF